This T cell receptor (beta chain) is from a study of Ad26.COV2.S vaccination and SARS-CoV-2 variants. General study points: Whether participants received vaccine or placebo, their non-spike TCR breadth was similar.

Details on this clone: Its antigen is currently unknown.

The CDR3 covers 14 residues. V was trimmed by 4 bases and J by 7 bases, leaving 11 bases between them. Germline V lookup: CDR1 LGHDT, CDR2 YNNKEL (reference sequence). Documented treatment: approximately 18 received Ad26.COV2.S at low or high dose, single or two shots; 5 received placebo; per-sample allocation not given. At day 63 after the first vaccine or placebo injection, samples were drawn. The repertoire was sequenced with immunoSEQ multiplex PCR; TCRdb's copy has only in-frame clones and lacks some. The table has about 400,000 clones, approximately 90% seen once. This sample comprised peripheral blood, obtained in a trial of Ad26.COV2.S vaccine versus placebo. This TCR was recovered from a person between 18 and 59 years old who received the Ad26.COV2.S COVID-19 vaccine or a placebo. The V call is TRBV3-1 (or the pseudogene TRBV3-2), the J call TRBJ1-6; the D is unclear. CDR3 DNA: TGTGCCAGCAGCCTCTTCGACCTGAATTCACCCCTCCACTTT. Translation gives CASSLFDLNSPLHF.